The TCR beta chain under discussion was sequenced for a study of metastatic and nonmetastatic thyroid tumors. Using MiXCR, TCRdb reanalyzed the PCR reads. The sample shows about 22,000 clones, 15% to 20% of them seen only once. The germline CDR1 and CDR2 sequences are KGHSH and LQKENI. The CDR3 covers 15 residues. V gave up 2 bases and J gave up 0 bases, with 8 bases separating them. Not a single patient had been given any form of treatment at any point before undergoing thyroid surgery. In its sample, this clone was seen many times. What it recognizes is unknown. General study results and limits: In blood and tumor, TCR beta diversity was reportedly significantly higher in malignant thyroid tumors than in benign nodules.

This clonotype originated in a male donor with papillary thyroid cancer or a benign thyroid nodule (not recorded which). Some clones in this sample may be carry-over from other donors' samples. The sequencing input was blood. V usage is TRBV18 and J usage is TRBJ2-1; D unresolved. The CDR3 DNA reads as TGTGCCAGCTCACCATACGTGAGCTCCTACAATGAGCAGTTCTTC. Translation gives CASSPYVSSYNEQFF.